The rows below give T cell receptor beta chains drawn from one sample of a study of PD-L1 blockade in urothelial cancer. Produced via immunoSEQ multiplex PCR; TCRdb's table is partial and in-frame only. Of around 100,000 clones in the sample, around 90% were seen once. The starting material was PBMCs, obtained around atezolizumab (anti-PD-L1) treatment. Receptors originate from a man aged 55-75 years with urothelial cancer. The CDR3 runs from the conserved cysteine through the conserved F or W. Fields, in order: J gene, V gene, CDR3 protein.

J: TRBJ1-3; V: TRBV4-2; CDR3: CASSQELRDSGNTIYF
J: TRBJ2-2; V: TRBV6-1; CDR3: CASSRGQGYTGELFF
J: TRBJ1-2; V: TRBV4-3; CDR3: CASSQIGQGTYYGYTF
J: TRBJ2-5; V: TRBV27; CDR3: CASSRAQSKETQYF
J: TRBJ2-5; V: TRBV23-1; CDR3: CASSQTSGSATETQYF
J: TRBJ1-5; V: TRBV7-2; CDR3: CASSYVPQGNGGPQHF
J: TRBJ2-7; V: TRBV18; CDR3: CASSPTWAGLELYEQYF
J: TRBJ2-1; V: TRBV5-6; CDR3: CASSRGGSYNEQFF
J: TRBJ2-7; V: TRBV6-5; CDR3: CASSPGHTNSYEQYF
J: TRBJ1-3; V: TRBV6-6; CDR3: CASSQRTGPSGNTIYF
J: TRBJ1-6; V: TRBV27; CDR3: CASSSYFDSPLHF
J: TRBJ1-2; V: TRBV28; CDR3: CASHGQGIYGYTF
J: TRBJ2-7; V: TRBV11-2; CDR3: CASNLGVGGGNTYEQYF
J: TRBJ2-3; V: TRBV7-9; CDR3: CASSAVLGQPSTDTQYF
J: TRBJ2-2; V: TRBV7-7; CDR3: CASSLGQDTGELFF
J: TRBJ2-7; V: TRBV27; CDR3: CASSVPGLAPYEQYF
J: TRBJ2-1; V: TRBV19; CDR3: CASSIFGGISYNEQFF
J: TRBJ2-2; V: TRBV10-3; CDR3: CAISAGGSDTGELFF
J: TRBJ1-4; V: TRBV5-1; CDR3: CASSLARGHEKLFF
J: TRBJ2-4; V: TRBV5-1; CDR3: CASSLPEGKAKNIQYF
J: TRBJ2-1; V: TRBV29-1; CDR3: CSAGPQGTGGYNEQFF
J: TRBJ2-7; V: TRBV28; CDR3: CASRSTTGTGLGEQYF
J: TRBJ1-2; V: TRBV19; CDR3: CASSMAVWNYGYTF